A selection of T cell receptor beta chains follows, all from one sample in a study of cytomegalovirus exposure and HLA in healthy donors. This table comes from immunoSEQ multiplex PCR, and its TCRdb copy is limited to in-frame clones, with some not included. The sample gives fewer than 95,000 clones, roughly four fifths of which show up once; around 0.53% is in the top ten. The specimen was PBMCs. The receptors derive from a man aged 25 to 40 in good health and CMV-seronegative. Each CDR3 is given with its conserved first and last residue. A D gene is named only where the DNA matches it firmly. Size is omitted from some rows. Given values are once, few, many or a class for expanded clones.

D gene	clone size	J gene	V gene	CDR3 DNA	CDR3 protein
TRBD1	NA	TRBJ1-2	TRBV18	TGTGCCAGCTCACCACGACAGGGCGTCGGTGGCTACACCTTC	CASSPRQGVGGYTF
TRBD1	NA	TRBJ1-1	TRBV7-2	TGTGCCAGCACGACCGGGACAGGGGTGAAAGCTTTCTTT	CASTTGTGVKAFF
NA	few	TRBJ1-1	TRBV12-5	TGTGCTAGTGGTTTGGTTTCAGGGGTAATCGCTGAAGCTTTCTTT	CASGLVSGVIAEAFF
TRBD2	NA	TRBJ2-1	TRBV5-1	TGCGCCAGCAGCTTGTCCGCGGGGGTTCAGCATGAGCAGTTCTTC	CASSLSAGVQHEQFF
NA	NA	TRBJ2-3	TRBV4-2	TGTGCCAGCAGCCAAGATCGTGTCCCAGATACGCAGTATTTT	CASSQDRVPDTQYF
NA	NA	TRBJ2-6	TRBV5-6	TGTGCCAGCAGCTTGATCCCTTGGAGCGGGGCCAACGTCCTGACTTTC	CASSLIPWSGANVLTF
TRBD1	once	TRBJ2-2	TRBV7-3	TGTGCCAGCAGCCCCAATCCGGGACAGGGGGCATCGTTGACCGGGGAGCTGTTTTTT	CASSPNPGQGASLTGELFF
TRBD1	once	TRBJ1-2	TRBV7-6	TGTGCCAGCAGCAAGACAGGGGGCCTCATCAACTATGGCTACACCTTC	CASSKTGGLINYGYTF
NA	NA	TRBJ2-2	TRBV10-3	TGTGCCATCAGTGAGATTACAGTAACGAACACCGGGGAGCTGTTTTTT	CAISEITVTNTGELFF
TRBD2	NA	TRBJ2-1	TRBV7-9	TGTGCCAGCAGCCTGGGGGGGGGAGAGCAGTTCTTC	CASSLGGGEQFF
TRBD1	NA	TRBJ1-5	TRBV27	TGTGCCAGCAGTCCGGGACAGGGTATCCAGCCCCAGCATTTT	CASSPGQGIQPQHF
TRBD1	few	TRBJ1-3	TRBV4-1	TGCGCCAGCAGCCAAGACGTGACAGGGGCGTCTGGAAACACCATATATTTT	CASSQDVTGASGNTIYF
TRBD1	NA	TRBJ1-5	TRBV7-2	TGTGCCAGCAGCTTAACTGGGACAGGGCTTAAGCCCCAGCATTTT	CASSLTGTGLKPQHF
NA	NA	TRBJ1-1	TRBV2	TGTGCCAGCATCCGAGGGAGGGTGGGAGCTTTCTTT	CASIRGRVGAFF
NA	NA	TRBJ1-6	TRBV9	TGTGCCAGCAGCGCCGACTTTGGAACCTCCTATAATTCACCCCTCCACTTT	CASSADFGTSYNSPLHF
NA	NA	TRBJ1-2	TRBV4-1	TGCGCCAGCAGCCAAAATCCAGACCAGGGGCCACGGGGATATGGCTACACCTTC	CASSQNPDQGPRGYGYTF
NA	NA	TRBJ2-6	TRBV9	TGTGCCAGCAGCGTCCGGGGTTCCTCTGGGGCCAACGTCCTGACTTTC	CASSVRGSSGANVLTF
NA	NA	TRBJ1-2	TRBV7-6	TGTGCCAGCAGACCTGTCGGGGGTGGCTACACCTTC	CASRPVGGGYTF
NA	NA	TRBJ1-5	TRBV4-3	TGCGCCAGCAGCCAAGAACGGTCGACACCGCCCCAGCATTTT	CASSQERSTPPQHF
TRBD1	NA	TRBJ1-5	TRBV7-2	TGTGCCAGCAGCCCTAACCGACAGGGGGCGGCTCAGCCCCAGCATTTT	CASSPNRQGAAQPQHF
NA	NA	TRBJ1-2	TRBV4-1	TGCGCCAGCAGCCAAGTCGACGCGGGGAGCTATGGCTACACCTTC	CASSQVDAGSYGYTF
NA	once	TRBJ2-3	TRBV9	TGTGCCAGCAGCGGTAGAGGGGGAAGCACAGATACGCAGTATTTT	CASSGRGGSTDTQYF
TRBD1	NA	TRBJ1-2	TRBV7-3	TGTGCCAGCAGCTTCCCCGGGACAGGGTTACGAGGCTACACCTTC	CASSFPGTGLRGYTF
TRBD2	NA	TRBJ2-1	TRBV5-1	TGCGCCAGCAGCTTGAGAAGCGGGGGGTCGGATGAGCAGTTCTTC	CASSLRSGGSDEQFF
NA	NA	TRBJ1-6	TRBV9	TGTGCCAGCAGCGCCACGGGGAATAATTCACCCCTCCACTTT	CASSATGNNSPLHF
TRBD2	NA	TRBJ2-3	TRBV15	TGTGCCACCAGCAGAGGTCAGAGATTGCGGGAGGGCCTTGATACGCAGTATTTT	CATSRGQRLREGLDTQYF
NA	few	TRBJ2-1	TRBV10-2	TGCGCCAGCAGTGAGGGGCTAGCCGACAATGAGCAGTTCTTC	CASSEGLADNEQFF
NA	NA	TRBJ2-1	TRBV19	TGTGCCAGTAGTAAAAGGACACCCCGGCTGTACAATGAGCAGTTCTTC	CASSKRTPRLYNEQFF
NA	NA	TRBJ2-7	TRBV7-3	TGTGCCAGCAGCCAGGGGCCTAATGACTACGAGCAGTACTTC	CASSQGPNDYEQYF
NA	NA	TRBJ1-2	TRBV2	TGTGCCAGCAGTGAACAGGGGAACTATGGCTACACCTTC	CASSEQGNYGYTF
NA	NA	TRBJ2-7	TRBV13	TGTGCCAGCAGCTTAGCCCGGGTCTCCAACGAGCAGTACTTC	CASSLARVSNEQYF
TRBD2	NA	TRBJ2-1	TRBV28	TGTGCCAGCAGCGTAAACCTGAATAGCGGGAGCTACTACAATGAGCAGTTCTTC	CASSVNLNSGSYYNEQFF
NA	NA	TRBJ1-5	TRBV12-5	TGTGCTAGTGGTTCGGGGGGCAATCAGCCCCAGCATTTT	CASGSGGNQPQHF
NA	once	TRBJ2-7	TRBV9	TGTGCCAGCAGCCCTTTGGGGGGGCTCGGCGAGCAGTACTTC	CASSPLGGLGEQYF
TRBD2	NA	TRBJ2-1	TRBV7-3	TGTGCCAGCAGCATGGGACTAGGGGACTACAATGAGCAGTTCTTC	CASSMGLGDYNEQFF
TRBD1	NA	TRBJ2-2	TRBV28	TGTGCCAGCAGCCTTGCCCACGGGACAGGGAACACCGGGGAGCTGTTTTTT	CASSLAHGTGNTGELFF
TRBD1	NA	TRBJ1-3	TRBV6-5	TGTGCCAGCAGCCGATGGGACAGCTCTGGAAACACCATATATTTT	CASSRWDSSGNTIYF
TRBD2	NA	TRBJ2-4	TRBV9	TGTGCCAGCAGCCCAGGACTAGCGGGGCGGGTAGCCAAAAACATTCAGTACTTC	CASSPGLAGRVAKNIQYF
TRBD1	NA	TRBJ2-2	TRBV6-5	TGTGCCAGCAGATGGGGACAGTTATTCTCCGGGGAGCTGTTTTTT	CASRWGQLFSGELFF
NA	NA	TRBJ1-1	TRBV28	TGTGCCAGCAGTTCCGCCCAGGGAAAAGCTTTCTTT	CASSSAQGKAFF